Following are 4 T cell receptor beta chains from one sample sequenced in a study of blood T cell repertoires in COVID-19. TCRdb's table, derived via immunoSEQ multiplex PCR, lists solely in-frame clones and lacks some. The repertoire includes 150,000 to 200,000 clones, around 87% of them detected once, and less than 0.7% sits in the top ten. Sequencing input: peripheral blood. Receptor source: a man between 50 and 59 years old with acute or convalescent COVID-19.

CDR3 bases: TGTGCCAGCAGCTTTACTAGCGGGGGGCTTCGTTCTGCAAATACGCAGTATTTT. Protein sequence: CASSFTSGGLRSANTQYF. The V and J genes are TRBV7-9 and TRBJ2-3; TRBD2 matches at 12 bases. The V gene end was trimmed by 3 bases and the J gene end by 7 bases; junction bases not matched to a gene: 14. CDR1 SEHNR and CDR2 FQNEAQ come from the germline V gene (reference sequence). The CDR3 runs to 18 residues.

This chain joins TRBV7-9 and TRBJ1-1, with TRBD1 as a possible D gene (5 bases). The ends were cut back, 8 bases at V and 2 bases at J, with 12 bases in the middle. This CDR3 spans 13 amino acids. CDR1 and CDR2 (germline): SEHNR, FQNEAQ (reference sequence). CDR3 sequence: CASSGGKNTEAFF. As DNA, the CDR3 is TGTGCCAGCTCCGGGGGGAAAAACACTGAAGCTTTCTTT.

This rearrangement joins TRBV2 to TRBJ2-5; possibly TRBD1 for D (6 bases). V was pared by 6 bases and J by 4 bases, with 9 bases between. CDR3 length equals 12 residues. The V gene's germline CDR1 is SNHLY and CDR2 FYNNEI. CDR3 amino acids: CASRDRIETQYF. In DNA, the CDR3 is TGTGCCAGCAGGGACAGAATAGAGACCCAGTACTTC.

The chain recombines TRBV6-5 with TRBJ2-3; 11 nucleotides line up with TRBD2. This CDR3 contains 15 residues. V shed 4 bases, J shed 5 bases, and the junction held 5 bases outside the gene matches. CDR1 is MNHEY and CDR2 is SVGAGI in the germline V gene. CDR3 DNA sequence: TGTGCCAGCAGTTTGGCTAGCGGGGGGTTAGATACGCAGTATTTT. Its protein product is CASSLASGGLDTQYF.